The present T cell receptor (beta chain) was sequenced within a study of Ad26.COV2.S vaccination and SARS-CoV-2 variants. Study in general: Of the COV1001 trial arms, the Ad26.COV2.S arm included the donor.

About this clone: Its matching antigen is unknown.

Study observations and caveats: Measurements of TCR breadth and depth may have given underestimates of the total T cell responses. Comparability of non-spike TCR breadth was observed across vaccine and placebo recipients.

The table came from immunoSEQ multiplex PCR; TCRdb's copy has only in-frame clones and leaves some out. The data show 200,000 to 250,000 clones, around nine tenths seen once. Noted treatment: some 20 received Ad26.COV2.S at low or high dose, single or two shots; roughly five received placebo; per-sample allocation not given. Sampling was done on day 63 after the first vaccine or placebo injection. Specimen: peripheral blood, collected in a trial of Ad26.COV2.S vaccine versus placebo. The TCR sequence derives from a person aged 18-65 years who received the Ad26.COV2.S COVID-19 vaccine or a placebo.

In DNA, the CDR3 is TGCGCCAGCAGCCAAGAAGTCGGGACACCTTTCCTCAATCAGCCCCAGCATTTT. Residues: CASSQEVGTPFLNQPQHF. The gene calls are TRBV4-3 and TRBJ1-5; D is perhaps TRBD1 (6 bases). This CDR3 contains 18 residues. Between the trimmed V and J ends, which lost 0 bases and 3 bases, there was a span of 18 bases. Germline CDR1 and CDR2: LGHNA and YSLEER.